This entry features one T cell receptor (beta chain) sequence. Its antigen has not been determined. No base quality values were provided; no much bigger clone lies one nucleotide off. Other DNA sequences in the same sample also yield this CDR3. This specimen's time point label, per the study, means: cells obtained before transplantation from donor or recipient. CD3+CD4+ and CD3+CD8+ populations were FACS-sorted from unstimulated pre-transplant donor and recipient cells taken from spleen or lymph nodes. The sample originates from a study of graft-versus-host responses after intestinal transplantation (dated by TCRdb to the early 2020s). As for the study more broadly: Multivisceral, liver-intestinal, or isolated intestinal transplants were received by the recipients. Every recipient was given anti-thymocyte globulin induction, then maintenance tacrolimus and steroids for about three years. Bulk TCR-beta CDR3 sequencing was used to track graft-versus-host and host-versus-graft alloreactive T cell clones in the graft, circulation and bone marrow after intestinal transplantation. To identify alloreactive clones, pre-transplant mixed lymphocyte reaction products were sequenced and then compared with unstimulated pre-transplant donor and recipient T cells. A cohort of about 26 intestinal transplant recipients, including one retransplant, was enrolled, and 3 patients lacking pretransplant specimens were excluded. A peak of at least 4% donor T cells among recipient peripheral blood mononuclear cells was the definition used for donor T cell macrochimerism. Samples from a few later patients were sequenced in-house on an Illumina MiSeq with MiXCR processing rather than by the commercial service.

Libraries were constructed by the immunoSEQ multiplex PCR assay. In most patients, genomic DNA was isolated using the Qiagen DNeasy Blood and Tissue Kit and sent frozen to Adaptive Biotechnologies for TCR sequencing. For most patients, high-throughput TCR-beta CDR3 sequencing of genomic DNA was performed by Adaptive Biotechnologies. The source study handled its data this way. TCR sequencing data for roughly 18 patients were retrieved from Adaptive's ImmunoSEQ software; a few other patients were processed with MiXCR and VDJtools. CD4 versus CD8 sorting errors were corrected by removing sequences found in both subsets at a frequency ratio below 5:1. CDR3 nucleotide sequences shared between donor and recipient were removed because their origin could not be assigned. At least 2-fold expansion over unstimulated cells and a minimum CFSE-low frequency of 0.002% (template counts) or 0.001% (read counts) were required for clones to be classified as alloreactive. A clone was considered mappable if detected in the sequenced pre-transplant spleen, lymph node, or MLR CFSE-low populations of the donor or recipient. Cumulative frequency of alloreactive clones was calculated as a percentage of all sequences weighted by copy number. TCRdb took over this immuneACCESS table, retaining in-frame rearrangements with V and J assigned. Such tables are incomplete; in checked studies, under half of the missing clones stem from an unresolved V gene, and the remainder is unexplained. V, J and clone size reflect that table, while D and trimming were determined from the DNA. The sample records roughly 120,000 clones, around 96% of which are singletons. The biggest ten clones account for 3% to 4% of the sample.

Broad study findings and their caveats: GvH clones were detected in recipient bone marrow, and some of these GvH clones were observed earlier in ileal mucosa or blood, consistent with an intestinal mucosal origin. Patients with donor T cell macrochimerism had high GvH to HvG T cell clonal ratios in their allografts. Early after transplant, peak levels of circulating GvH clones were associated with declines in HvG clones. The conclusions were limited by the relatively low number and heterogeneity of the intestinal transplant patients.

The CDR3 numbers 11 residues from cysteine through phenylalanine. Only the CDR3 part of the read is kept: 33 bases, read in frame from the first base. CDR1 and CDR2 are drawn from the germline V gene: SGHTA, FQGNSA. V drops 5 bases and J drops 3 bases, leaving 5 bases in between. The chain links TRBV7-2 with TRBJ2-7; the D gene assignment is ambiguous. The source material was unstimulated CD8+ T cells sorted from spleen or lymph node cells, sampled before intestinal transplant. The clonotype originates from a human donor who received an intestinal transplant. CDR3 protein: CASSRFYEQYF. Here is the DNA: TGTGCCAGCAGCCGGTTCTACGAGCAGTACTTC.